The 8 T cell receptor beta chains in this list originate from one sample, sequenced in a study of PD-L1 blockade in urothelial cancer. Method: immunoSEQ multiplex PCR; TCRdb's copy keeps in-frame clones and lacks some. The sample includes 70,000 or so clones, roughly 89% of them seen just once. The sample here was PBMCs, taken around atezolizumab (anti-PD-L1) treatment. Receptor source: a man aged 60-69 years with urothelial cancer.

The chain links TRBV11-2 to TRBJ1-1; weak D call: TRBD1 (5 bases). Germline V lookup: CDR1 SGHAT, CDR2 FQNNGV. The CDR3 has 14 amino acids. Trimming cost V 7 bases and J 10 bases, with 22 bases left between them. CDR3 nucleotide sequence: TGTGCCAGCACCAAGCCGAGCCAGCTTCAGGGAGCTTTCTTT. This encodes CASTKPSQLQGAFF.

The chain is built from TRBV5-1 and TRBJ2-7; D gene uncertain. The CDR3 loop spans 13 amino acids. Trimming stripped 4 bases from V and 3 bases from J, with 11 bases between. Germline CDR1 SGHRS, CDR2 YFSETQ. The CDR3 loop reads CASSPSQNYEQYF. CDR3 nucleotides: TGCGCCAGCAGCCCTTCACAGAACTACGAGCAGTACTTC.

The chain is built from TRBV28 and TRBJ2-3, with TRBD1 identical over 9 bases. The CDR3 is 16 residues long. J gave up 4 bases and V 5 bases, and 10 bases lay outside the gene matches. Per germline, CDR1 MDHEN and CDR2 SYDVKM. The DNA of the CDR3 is TGTGCCAGCAGTGGTCCCGGGACAGGGAGGTCAGATACGCAGTATTTT. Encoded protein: CASSGPGTGRSDTQYF. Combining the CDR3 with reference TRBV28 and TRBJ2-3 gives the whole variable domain DVKVTQSSRYLVKRTGEKVFLECVQDMDHENMFWYRQDPGLGLRLIYFSYDVKMKEKGDIPEGYSVSREKKERFSLILESASTNQTSMYLCASSGPGTGRSDTQYFGPGTRLTVL.

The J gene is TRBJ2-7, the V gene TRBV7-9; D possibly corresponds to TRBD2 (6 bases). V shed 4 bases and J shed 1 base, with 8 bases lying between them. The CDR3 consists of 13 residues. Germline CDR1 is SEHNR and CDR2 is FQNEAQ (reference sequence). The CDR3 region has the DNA TGTGCCAGCAGCTCCGGGAGTTCCTACGAGCAGTACTTC. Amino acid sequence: CASSSGSSYEQYF.

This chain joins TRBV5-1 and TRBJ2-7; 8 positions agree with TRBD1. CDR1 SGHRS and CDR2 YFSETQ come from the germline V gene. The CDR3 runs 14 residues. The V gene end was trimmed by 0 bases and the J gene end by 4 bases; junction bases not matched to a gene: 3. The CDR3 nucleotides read TGCGCCAGCAGCTTGGAGACAGGGGTGTACGAGCAGTACTTC. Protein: CASSLETGVYEQYF.

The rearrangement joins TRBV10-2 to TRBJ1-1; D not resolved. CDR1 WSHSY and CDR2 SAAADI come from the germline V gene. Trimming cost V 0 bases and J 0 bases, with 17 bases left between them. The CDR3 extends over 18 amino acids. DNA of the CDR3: TGCGCCAGCAGTGAGTCCGCAGAATACCGCCTTATGAACACTGAAGCTTTCTTT. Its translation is CASSESAEYRLMNTEAFF.

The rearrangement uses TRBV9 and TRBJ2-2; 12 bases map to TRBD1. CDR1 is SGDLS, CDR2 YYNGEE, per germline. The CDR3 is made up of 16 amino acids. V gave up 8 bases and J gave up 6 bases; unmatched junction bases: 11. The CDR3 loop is CASQRYGTGGPGELFF. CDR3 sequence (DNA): TGTGCCAGTCAACGATATGGGACAGGGGGCCCCGGGGAGCTGTTTTTT.

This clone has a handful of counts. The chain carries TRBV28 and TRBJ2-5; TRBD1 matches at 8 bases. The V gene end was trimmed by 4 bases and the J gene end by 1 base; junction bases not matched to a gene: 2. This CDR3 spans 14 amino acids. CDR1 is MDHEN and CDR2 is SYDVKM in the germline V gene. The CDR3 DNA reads TGTGCCAGCAGTTCGGGGACAGGCCAAGAGACCCAGTACTTC. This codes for CASSSGTGQETQYF. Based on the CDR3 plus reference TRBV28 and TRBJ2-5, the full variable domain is DVKVTQSSRYLVKRTGEKVFLECVQDMDHENMFWYRQDPGLGLRLIYFSYDVKMKEKGDIPEGYSVSREKKERFSLILESASTNQTSMYLCASSSGTGQETQYFGPGTRLLVL.